The rows below give T cell receptor beta chains drawn from one sample of a study of blood T cell repertoires in COVID-19. Using immunoSEQ multiplex PCR, the repertoire was profiled, and TCRdb retains in-frame clones only, with some absent. The sample has under 70,000 clones; nearly 90% are singletons. The specimen sequenced was peripheral blood. The source of these receptors is a man in his 60s with active COVID-19. The conserved cysteine and the conserved F or W are not part of the CDR3 here. A D gene is named only where the DNA matches it firmly.

cdr3_aa | v_call | d_call
ATSRDYGTATYEQY | TRBV15 | TRBD1
ASSFGTSYDNEQF | TRBV5-6 | TRBD2
ASSLPPGTNYGYT | TRBV28 | -
ASSGTGLTGELF | TRBV10-1 | TRBD1
ASSTRPGPGEQY | TRBV19 | -
AWSVSRTYGYT | TRBV30 | -
ASSLLGATDTQY | TRBV27 | -
ASSFTAAEAF | TRBV28 | -
ASSQGTSYEQY | TRBV3-1/TRBV3-2 | -
ASRGGSYNEQF | TRBV19 | -
ASSLVGFEGYTDTQY | TRBV7-6 | -
ASSFRDRNTGELF | TRBV5-4 | TRBD1
ASSQDPETQY | TRBV3-1/TRBV3-2 | -
AWSIGTGGDSPLH | TRBV30 | TRBD1
ASISGTAEWGYT | TRBV11-1 | TRBD1
ASTENTGELF | TRBV28 | -
ASSLGGQVSGQPQH | TRBV5-4 | TRBD1